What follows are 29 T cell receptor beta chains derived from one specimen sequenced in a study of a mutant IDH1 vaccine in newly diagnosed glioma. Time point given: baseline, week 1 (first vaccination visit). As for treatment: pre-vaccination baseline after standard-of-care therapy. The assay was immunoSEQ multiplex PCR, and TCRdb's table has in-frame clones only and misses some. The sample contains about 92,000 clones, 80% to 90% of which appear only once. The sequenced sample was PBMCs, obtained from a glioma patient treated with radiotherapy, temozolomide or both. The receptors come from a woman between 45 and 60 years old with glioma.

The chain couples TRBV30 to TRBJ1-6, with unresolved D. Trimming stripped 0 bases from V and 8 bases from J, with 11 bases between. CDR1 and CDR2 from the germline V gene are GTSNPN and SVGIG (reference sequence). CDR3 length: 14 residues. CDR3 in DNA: TGTGCCTGGAGTGTAGGGAAGCCGGATTCACCCCTCCACTTT. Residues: CAWSVGKPDSPLHF.

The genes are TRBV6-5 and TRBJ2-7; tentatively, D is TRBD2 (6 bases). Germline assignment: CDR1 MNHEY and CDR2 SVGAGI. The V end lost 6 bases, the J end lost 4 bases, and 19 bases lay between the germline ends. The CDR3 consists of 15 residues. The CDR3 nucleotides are TGTGCCAGCAGAGGCGGTCGGGACTTATTGTACGAGCAGTACTTC. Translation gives CASRGGRDLLYEQYF.

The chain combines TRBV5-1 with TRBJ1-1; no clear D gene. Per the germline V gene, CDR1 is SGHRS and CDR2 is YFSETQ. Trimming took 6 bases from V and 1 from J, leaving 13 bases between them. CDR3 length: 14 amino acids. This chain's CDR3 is CASTSLPGNTEAFF. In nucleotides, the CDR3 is TGCGCCAGCACCTCCCTTCCGGGGAACACTGAAGCTTTCTTT.

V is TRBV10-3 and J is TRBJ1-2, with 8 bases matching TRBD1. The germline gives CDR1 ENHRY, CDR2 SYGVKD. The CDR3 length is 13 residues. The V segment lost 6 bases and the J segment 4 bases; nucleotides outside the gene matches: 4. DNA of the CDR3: TGTGCCATCAGGGTTACAGGGGGCTATGGCTACACCTTC. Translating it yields CAIRVTGGYGYTF.

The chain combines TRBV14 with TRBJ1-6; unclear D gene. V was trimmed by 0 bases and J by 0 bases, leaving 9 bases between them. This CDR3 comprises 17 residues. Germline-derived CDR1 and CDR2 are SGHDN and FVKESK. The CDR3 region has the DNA TGTGCCAGCAGCCAAGATCTACCGAGCTCCTATAATTCACCCCTCCACTTT. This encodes CASSQDLPSSYNSPLHF. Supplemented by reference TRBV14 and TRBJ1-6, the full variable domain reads EAGVTQFPSHSVIEKGQTVTLRCDPISGHDNLYWYRRVMGKEIKFLLHFVKESKQDESGMPNNRFLAERTGGTYSTLKVQPAELEDSGVYFCASSQDLPSSYNSPLHFGNGTRLTVT.

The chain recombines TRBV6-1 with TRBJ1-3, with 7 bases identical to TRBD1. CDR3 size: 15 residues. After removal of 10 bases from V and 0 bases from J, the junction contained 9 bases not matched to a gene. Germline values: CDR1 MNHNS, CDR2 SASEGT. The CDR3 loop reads CATDRQGPSGNTIYF. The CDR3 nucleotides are TGTGCCACCGACCGACAGGGCCCCTCTGGAAACACCATATATTTT.

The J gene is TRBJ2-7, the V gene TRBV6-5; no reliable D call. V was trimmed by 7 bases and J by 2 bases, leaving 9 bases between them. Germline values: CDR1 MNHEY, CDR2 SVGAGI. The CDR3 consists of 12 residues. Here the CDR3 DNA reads TGTGCCAGCAAGAGGTTCGCCTACGAGCAGTACTTC. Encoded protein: CASKRFAYEQYF.

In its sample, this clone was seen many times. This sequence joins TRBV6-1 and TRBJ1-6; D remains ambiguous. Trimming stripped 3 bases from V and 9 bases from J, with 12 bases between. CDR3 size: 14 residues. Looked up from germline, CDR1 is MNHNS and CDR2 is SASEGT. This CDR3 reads CASSEGPAGSPLHF. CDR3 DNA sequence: TGTGCCAGCAGTGAGGGCCCGGCGGGTTCACCCCTCCACTTT.

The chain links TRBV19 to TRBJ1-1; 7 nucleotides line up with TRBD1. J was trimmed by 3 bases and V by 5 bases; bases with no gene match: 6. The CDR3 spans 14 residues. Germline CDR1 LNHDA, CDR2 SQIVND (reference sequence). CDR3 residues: CASSARTGHTEAFF. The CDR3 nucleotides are TGTGCCAGTAGTGCTCGGACAGGTCACACTGAAGCTTTCTTT.

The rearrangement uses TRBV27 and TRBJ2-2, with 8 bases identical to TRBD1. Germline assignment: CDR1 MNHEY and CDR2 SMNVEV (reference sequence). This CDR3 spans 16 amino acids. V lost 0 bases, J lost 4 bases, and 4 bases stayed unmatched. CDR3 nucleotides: TGTGCCAGCAGTTTATCGCCAGGGGGCTCCACCGGGGAGCTGTTTTTT. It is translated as CASSLSPGGSTGELFF.

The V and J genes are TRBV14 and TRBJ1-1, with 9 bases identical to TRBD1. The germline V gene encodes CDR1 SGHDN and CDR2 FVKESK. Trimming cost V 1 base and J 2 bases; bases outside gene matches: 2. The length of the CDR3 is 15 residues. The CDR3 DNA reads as TGTGCCAGCAGCCAAGCGGGACAGGGAAACACTGAAGCTTTCTTT. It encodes CASSQAGQGNTEAFF.

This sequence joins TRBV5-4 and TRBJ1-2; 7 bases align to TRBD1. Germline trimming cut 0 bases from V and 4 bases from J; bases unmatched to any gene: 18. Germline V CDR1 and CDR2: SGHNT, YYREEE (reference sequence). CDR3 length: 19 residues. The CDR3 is CASSLDIAGGTRPGYGYTF. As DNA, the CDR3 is TGTGCCAGCAGCTTGGACATCGCAGGGGGGACTCGCCCCGGCTATGGCTACACCTTC.

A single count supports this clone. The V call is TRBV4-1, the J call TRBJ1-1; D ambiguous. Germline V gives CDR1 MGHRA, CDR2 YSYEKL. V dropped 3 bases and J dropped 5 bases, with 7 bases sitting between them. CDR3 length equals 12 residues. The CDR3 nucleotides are TGCGCCAGCAGCCAGCCCGGGACTGAAGCTTTCTTT. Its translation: CASSQPGTEAFF.

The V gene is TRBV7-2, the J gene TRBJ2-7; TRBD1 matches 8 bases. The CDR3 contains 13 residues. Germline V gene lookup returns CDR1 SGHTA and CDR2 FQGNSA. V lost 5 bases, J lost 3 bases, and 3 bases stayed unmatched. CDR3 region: CASSHGQGYEQYF. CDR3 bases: TGTGCCAGCAGCCACGGACAGGGCTACGAGCAGTACTTC.

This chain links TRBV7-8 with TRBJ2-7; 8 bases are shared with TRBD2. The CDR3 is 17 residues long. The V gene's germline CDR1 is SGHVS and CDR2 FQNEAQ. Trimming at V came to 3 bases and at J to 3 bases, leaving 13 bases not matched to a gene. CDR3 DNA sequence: TGTGCCAGCAGCTTCCCCCGGGGGGGCGCAGGTCTCTACGAGCAGTACTTC. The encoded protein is CASSFPRGGAGLYEQYF.

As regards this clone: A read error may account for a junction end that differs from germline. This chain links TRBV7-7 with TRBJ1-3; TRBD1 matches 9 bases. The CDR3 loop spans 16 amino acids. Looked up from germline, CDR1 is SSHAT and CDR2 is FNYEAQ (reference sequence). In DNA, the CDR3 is TGTGCTAGCAGCTTGGGGACAGGGTCTTCTGGAAACACCATATATTTT. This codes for CASSLGTGSSGNTIYF.

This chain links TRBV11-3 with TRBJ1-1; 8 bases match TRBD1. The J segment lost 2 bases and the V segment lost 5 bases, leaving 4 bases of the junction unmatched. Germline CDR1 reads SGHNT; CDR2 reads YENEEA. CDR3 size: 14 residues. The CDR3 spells CASSPGQGNTEAFF. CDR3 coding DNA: TGTGCCAGCAGCCCCGGACAGGGAAACACTGAAGCTTTCTTT.

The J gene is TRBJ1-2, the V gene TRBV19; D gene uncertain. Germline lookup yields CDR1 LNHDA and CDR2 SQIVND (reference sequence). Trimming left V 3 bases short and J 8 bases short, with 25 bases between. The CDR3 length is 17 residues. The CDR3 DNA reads TGTGCCAGTAGTATTGGAGCCCGGACGGCCCCTCCGGGGGGCTACACCTTC. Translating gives CASSIGARTAPPGGYTF. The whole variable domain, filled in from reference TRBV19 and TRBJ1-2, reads DGGITQSPKYLFRKEGQNVTLSCEQNLNHDAMYWYRQDPGQGLRLIYYSQIVNDFQKGDIAEGYSVSREKKESFPLTVTSAQKNPTAFYLCASSIGARTAPPGGYTFGSGTRLTVV.

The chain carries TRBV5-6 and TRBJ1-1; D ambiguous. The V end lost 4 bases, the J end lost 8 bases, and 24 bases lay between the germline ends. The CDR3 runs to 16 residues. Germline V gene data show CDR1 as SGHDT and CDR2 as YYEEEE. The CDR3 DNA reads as TGTGCCAGCAGCGGTGCACTTCGGGCTTCTTGGGCAGAAGCTTTCTTT. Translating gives CASSGALRASWAEAFF.

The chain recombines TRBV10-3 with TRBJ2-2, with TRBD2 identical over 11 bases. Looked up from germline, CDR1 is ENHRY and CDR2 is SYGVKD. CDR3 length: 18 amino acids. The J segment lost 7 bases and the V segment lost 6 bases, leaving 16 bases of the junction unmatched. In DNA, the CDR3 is TGTGCCATCAGCCCCGGCCTAGCGGGGGGTACTCGGGGCGGGGAGCTGTTTTTT. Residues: CAISPGLAGGTRGGELFF.

The CDR3 DNA reads as TGTGCCAGCAGCTTGGACGCGTATAGCTACGAGCAGTACTTC. Protein: CASSLDAYSYEQYF. The chain combines TRBV5-6 with TRBJ2-7; D call uncertain. CDR1 is SGHDT and CDR2 is YYEEEE in the germline V gene. The CDR3 extends over 14 amino acids. Trimming pared 0 bases from V and 3 bases from J, leaving 10 bases between.

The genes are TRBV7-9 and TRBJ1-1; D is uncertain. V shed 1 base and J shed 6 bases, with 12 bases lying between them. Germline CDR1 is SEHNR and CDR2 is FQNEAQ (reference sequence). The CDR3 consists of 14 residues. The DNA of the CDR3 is TGTGCCAGCAGCTTAGGGGTGCCCCACTCTGAAGCTTTCTTT. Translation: CASSLGVPHSEAFF. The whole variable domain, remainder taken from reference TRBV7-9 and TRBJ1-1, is DTGVSQNPRHKITKRGQNVTFRCDPISEHNRLYWYRQTLGQGPEFLTYFQNEAQLEKSRLLSDRFSAERPKGSFSTLEIQRTEQGDSAMYLCASSLGVPHSEAFFGQGTRLTVV.

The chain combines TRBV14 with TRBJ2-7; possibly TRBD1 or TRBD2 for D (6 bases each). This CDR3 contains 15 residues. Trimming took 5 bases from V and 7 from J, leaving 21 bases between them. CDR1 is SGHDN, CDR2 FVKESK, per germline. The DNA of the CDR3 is TGTGCCAGCAGCATTTATGAGGGGGGCTCTTGGGAGCAGTACTTC. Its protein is CASSIYEGGSWEQYF.

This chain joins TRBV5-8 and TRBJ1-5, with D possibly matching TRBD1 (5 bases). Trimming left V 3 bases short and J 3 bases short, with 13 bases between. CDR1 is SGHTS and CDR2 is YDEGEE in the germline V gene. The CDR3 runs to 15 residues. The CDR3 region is CASSSRDRPNQPQHF. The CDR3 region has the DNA TGTGCCAGCAGCTCCCGGGACCGCCCCAATCAGCCCCAGCATTTT.

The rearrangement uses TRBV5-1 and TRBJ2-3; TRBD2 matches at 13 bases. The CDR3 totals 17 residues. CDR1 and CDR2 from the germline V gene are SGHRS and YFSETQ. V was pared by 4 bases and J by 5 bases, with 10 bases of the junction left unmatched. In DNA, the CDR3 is TGCGCCAGCAGCCCAGCACCACTAGCGGGGGGGCAAGATACGCAGTATTTT. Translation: CASSPAPLAGGQDTQYF. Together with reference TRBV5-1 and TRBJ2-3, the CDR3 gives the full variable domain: KAGVTQTPRYLIKTRGQQVTLSCSPISGHRSVSWYQQTPGQGLQFLFEYFSETQRNKGNFPGRFSGRQFSNSRSEMNVSTLELGDSALYLCASSPAPLAGGQDTQYFGPGTRLTVL.

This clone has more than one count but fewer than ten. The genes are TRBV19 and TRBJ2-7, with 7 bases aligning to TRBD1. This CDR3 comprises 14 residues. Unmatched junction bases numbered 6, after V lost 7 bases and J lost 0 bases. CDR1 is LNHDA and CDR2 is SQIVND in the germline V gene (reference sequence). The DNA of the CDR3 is TGTGCCAGTACAGGGACAGTGCACTCCTACGAGCAGTACTTC. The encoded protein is CASTGTVHSYEQYF.

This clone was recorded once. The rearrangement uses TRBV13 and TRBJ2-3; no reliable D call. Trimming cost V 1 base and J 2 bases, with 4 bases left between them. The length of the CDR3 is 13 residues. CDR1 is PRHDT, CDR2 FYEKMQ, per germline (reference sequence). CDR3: CASSLVNTDTQYF. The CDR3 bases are TGTGCCAGCAGCTTAGTTAACACAGATACGCAGTATTTT.

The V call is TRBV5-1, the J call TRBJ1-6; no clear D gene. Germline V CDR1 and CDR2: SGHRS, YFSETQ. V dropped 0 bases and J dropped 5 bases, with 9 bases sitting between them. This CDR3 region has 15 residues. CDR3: CASSLVHLDNSPLHF. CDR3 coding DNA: TGCGCCAGCAGCTTGGTACACCTCGATAATTCACCCCTCCACTTT.

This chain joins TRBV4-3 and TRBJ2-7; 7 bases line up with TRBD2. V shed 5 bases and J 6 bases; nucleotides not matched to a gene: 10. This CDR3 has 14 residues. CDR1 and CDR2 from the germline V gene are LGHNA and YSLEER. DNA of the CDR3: TGCGCCAGCAGCTCTAGTCCGACTAGCTCCGAGCAGTACTTC. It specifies CASSSSPTSSEQYF.